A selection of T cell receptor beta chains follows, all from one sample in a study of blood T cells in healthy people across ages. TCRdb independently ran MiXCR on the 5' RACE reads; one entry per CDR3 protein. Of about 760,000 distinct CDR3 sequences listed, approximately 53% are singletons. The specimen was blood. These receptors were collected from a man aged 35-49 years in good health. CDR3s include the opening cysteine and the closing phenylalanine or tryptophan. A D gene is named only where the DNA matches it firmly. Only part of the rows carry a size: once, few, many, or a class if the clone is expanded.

TGTGCCAGCAGTTCCCCTTTATTAAGGACTGGAGGTGAAAGACTGTTTTTT,CASSSPLLRTGGERLFF,TRBV28,TRBJ1-4,-,-
TGCAGCGTTGAAGATCGGGGCCGCAATCAGCCCCAGCATTTT,CSVEDRGRNQPQHF,TRBV29-1,TRBJ1-5,-,-
TGTGCCAGCACCAACAACAGGGCCCCACAAGAGACCCAGTACTTC,CASTNNRAPQETQYF,TRBV3-1,TRBJ2-5,-,-
TGTGCCAGCACCGGGACAGGAGGAAGTACCTACGAGCAGTACTTC,CASTGTGGSTYEQYF,TRBV6-2/TRBV6-3,TRBJ2-7,few,TRBD1
TGTGCCAGCAGTTGGAACCGTGGAGATACGCAGTATTTT,CASSWNRGDTQYF,TRBV27,TRBJ2-3,-,-
TGTGCCACCATGGCGGGAATTGAAGCTTTCTTT,CATMAGIEAFF,TRBV24-1,TRBJ1-1,-,-
TGTGCCAGCAGTTTACCCATAGGACTAGCGTTGGATCCAGATATGCAGTATTTT,CASSLPIGLALDPDMQYF,TRBV28,TRBJ2-3,-,TRBD2
TGTGCCAGCAGCTACATCCTGAACACTGAAGCTTTCTTT,CASSYILNTEAFF,TRBV7-3,TRBJ1-1,-,-
TGTGCCAGCAGCATCAACTTAGCGGAAGGCACAGATACGCAGTATTTT,CASSINLAEGTDTQYF,TRBV12-3/TRBV12-4,TRBJ2-3,-,-
TGCGCCAGCAGCTCGACAGGGGGATCGGTCAAAGAGACCCAGTACTTC,CASSSTGGSVKETQYF,TRBV5-1,TRBJ2-5,-,TRBD1
TGTGCCAGCAGCCTCCCCCGGGCCAGAGCTTTCTTT,CASSLPRARAFF,TRBV28,TRBJ1-1,once,-
TGTGCCAGCAGCGATCCCCCAGGGGGCAACTATGGCTACACCTTC,CASSDPPGGNYGYTF,TRBV6-6,TRBJ1-2,-,TRBD1
TGTGCCAGCAGCGAACGACTCGGGACAGGGAGATACGAGCAGTACTTC,CASSERLGTGRYEQYF,TRBV7-2,TRBJ2-7,-,TRBD1
TGTGCCAGCACGGCTAGCGGGGGGATCCAAGAGACCCAGTACTTC,CASTASGGIQETQYF,TRBV6-5,TRBJ2-5,-,TRBD2
TGTGCCAGCAGCCAAGATGTGTGGGGGCGAAGGGGGCATCAGCCCCAGCATTTT,CASSQDVWGRRGHQPQHF,TRBV4-2,TRBJ1-5,-,TRBD1
TGTGCCAGCAGTTTACCAGAAGTTACCGGGGAGCTGTTTTTT,CASSLPEVTGELFF,TRBV28,TRBJ2-2,-,-
TGCAGTGCAAAGAAGCCGGGACTAGCGGGGGCCTACGAGCAGTACTTC,CSAKKPGLAGAYEQYF,TRBV20-1,TRBJ2-7,-,TRBD2
TGCAGCGTTGAAATCGGGCTAGCAACAAGTGAGCAGTTCTTC,CSVEIGLATSEQFF,TRBV29-1,TRBJ2-1,-,-
TGTGCTAGTGGTTTGCCGGGGGGGACTAGCCCAAACTTTTACTCCTACGAGCAGTACTTC,CASGLPGGTSPNFYSYEQYF,TRBV12-5,TRBJ2-7,-,TRBD2
TGTGCCAGCTTGGGAGCCCATAACACTGAAGCTTTCTTT,CASLGAHNTEAFF,TRBV6-2/TRBV6-3,TRBJ1-1,-,-
TGTGCCAGCAGCTTAGGACTAGCGGGAGGGATTATAGATACGCAGTATTTT,CASSLGLAGGIIDTQYF,TRBV7-2,TRBJ2-3,-,TRBD2
TGCAGTCACCCTCCTAGCGTGGGCAATGAGCAGTACTTC,CSHPPSVGNEQYF,TRBV20-1,TRBJ2-5,-,-
TGCGCCAGCGGATCGGGACTGAACCTTGGGGAGCAGTTCTTC,CASGSGLNLGEQFF,TRBV5-1,TRBJ2-1,few,-
TGCAGCGTTGTGGGCAGGGCAAGCTACGAGCAGTACTTC,CSVVGRASYEQYF,TRBV29-1,TRBJ2-7,-,-
TGTGCCACCAGCAGATCCAAGGGGTTCGATGAGCAGTTCTTC,CATSRSKGFDEQFF,TRBV15,TRBJ2-1,-,-
TGCAGCGTTGATGCCAAGAACAATGAGCAGTTCTTC,CSVDAKNNEQFF,TRBV29-1,TRBJ2-1,-,-
TGCAGTGCTCCATACTTGAACACTGAAGCTTTCTTT,CSAPYLNTEAFF,TRBV20-1,TRBJ1-1,-,-
TGTGCCAGTAGTATAATCGGAGTGACTACTGCTAGCACAAATACGCAGTATTTT,CASSIIGVTTASTNTQYF,TRBV19,TRBJ2-3,-,-
TGTGCCAGCAGCTCCTGGACAGGGCAGAGCACAGATACGCAGTATTTT,CASSSWTGQSTDTQYF,TRBV11-3,TRBJ2-3,-,TRBD1
TGTGCCAGCAGCGGCATAGATGAAGCAATGTTTGGGCAGTACTTC,CASSGIDEAMFGQYF,TRBV28,TRBJ2-4,-,-
TGTGCCAGCAGCTTACAGGGTTTAGATACAGATACGCAGTATTTT,CASSLQGLDTDTQYF,TRBV7-3,TRBJ2-3,-,-
TGTGCCAGCAGCCCGGGACTAGCGACGGAGACCCAGTACTTC,CASSPGLATETQYF,TRBV7-2,TRBJ2-5,few,TRBD2